This TCR beta chain comes out of a study of blood T cell repertoires in COVID-19. Across the whole study: The analysed material was cDNA or gDNA that came from T cells, B-cell-depleted T cells, or PBMCs.

The germline V gene has CDR1 MNHNS and CDR2 SASEGT. The CDR3 spans 17 residues. Trimming took off 3 bases at V and 2 bases at J, with 18 bases between the two ends. Clones were sequenced by immunoSEQ multiplex PCR, and TCRdb holds only the in-frame ones, with some missing. The data show 110,000 to 150,000 clones, roughly 84% seen once. Material for sequencing was peripheral blood. The clonotype was recovered from a woman in her sixties or seventies with acute or convalescent COVID-19. The chain employs TRBV6-1 and TRBJ2-3, with D maybe TRBD2 (7 bases). CDR3: CASSEGRGGLLTDTQYF. The CDR3 DNA sequence: TGTGCCAGCAGTGAGGGGAGGGGGGGCCTTCTCACAGATACGCAGTATTTT.